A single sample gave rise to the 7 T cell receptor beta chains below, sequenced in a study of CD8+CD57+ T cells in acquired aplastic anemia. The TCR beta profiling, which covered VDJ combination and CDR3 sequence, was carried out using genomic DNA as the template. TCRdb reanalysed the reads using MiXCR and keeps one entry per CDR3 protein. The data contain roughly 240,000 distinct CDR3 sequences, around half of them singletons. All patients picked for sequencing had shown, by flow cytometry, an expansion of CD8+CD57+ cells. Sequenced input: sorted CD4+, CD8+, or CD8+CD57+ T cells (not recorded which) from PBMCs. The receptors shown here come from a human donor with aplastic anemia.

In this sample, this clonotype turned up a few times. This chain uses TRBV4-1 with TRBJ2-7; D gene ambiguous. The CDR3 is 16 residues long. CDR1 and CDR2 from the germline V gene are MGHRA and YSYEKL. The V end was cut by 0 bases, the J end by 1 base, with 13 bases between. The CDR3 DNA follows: TGCGCCAGCAGCCAAGATGGTCTTGGGGTATCCTACGAGCAGTACTTC. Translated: CASSQDGLGVSYEQYF.

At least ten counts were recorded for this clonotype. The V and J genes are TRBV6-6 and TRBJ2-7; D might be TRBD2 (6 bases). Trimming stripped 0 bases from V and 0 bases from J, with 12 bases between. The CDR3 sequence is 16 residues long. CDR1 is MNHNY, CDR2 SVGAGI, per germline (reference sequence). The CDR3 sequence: CASSYSGGVSSYEQYF. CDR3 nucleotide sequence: TGTGCCAGCAGTTACTCGGGCGGGGTTAGCTCCTACGAGCAGTACTTC.

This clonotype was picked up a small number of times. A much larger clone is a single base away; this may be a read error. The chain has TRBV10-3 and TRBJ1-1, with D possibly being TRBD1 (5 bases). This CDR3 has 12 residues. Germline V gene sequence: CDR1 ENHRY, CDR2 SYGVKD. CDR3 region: CATSMGDGEASF. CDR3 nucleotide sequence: TGTGCCACCTCCATGGGGGACGGCGAAGCTTCCTTT.

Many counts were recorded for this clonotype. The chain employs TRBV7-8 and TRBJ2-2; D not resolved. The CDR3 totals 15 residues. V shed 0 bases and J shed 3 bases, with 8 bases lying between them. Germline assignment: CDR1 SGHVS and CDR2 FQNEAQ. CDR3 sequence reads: CASSLADTYTGELFF. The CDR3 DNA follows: TGTGCCAGCAGCTTAGCGGATACTTACACCGGGGAGCTGTTTTTT.

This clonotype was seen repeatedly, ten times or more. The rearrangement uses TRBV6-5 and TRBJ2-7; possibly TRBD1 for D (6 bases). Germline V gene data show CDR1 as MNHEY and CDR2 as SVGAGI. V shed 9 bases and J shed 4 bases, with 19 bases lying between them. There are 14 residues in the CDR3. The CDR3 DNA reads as TGTGCCAGTCGTCCGGGACACACGACGTACGAGCAGTACTTC. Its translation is CASRPGHTTYEQYF.

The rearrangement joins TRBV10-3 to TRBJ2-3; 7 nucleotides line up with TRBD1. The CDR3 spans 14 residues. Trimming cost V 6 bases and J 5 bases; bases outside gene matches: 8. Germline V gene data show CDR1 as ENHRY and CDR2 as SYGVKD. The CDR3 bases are TGTGCCATCAGGGACACAGGGGTAGGAGATACGCAGTATTTT. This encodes CAIRDTGVGDTQYF.

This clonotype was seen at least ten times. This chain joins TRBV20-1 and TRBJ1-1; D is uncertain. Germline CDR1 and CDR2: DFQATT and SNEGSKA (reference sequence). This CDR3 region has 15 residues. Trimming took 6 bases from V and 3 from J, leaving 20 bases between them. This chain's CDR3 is CSARPQQSPYTEAFF. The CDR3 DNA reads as TGCAGTGCCCGGCCCCAACAGAGTCCTTACACTGAAGCTTTCTTT.